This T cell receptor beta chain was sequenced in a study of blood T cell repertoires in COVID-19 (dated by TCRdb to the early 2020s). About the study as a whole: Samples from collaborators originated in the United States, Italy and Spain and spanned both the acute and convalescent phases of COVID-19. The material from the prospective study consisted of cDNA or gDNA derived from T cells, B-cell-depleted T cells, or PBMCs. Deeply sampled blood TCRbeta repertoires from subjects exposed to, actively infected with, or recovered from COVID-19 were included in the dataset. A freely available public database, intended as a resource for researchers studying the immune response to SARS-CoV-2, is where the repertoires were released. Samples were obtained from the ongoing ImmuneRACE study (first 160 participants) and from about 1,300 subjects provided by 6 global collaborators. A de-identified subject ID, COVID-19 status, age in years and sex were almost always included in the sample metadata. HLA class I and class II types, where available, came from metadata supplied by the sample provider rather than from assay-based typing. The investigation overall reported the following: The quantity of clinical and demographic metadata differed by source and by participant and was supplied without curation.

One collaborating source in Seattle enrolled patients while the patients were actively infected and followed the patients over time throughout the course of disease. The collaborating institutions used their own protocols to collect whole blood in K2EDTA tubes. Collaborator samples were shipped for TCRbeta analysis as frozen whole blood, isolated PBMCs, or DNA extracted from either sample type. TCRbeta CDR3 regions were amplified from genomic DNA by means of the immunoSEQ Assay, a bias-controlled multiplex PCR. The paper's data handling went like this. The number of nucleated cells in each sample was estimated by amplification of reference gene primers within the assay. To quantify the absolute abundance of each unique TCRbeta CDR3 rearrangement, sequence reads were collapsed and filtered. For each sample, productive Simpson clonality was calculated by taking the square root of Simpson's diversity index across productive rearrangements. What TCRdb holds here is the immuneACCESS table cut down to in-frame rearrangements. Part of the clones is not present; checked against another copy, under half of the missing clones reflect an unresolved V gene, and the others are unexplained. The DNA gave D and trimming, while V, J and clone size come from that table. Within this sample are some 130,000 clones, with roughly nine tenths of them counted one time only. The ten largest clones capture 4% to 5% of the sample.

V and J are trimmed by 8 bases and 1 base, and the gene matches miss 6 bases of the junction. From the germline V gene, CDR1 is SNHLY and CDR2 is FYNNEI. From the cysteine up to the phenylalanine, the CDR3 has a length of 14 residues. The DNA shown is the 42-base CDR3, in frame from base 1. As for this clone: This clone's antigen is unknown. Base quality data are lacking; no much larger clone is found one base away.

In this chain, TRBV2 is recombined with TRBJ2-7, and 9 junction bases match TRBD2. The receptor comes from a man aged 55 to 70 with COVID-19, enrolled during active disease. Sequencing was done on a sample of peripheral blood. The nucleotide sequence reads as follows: TGTGCCAGCCATTTTAGCGGGAGTTCCTACGAGCAGTACTTC. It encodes CASHFSGSSYEQYF.